This T cell receptor (beta chain) was recorded in a study of T cell responses to AZD1222 COVID-19 vaccine. The germline CDR1 and CDR2 sequences are GTSNPN and SVGIG (reference sequence). The CDR3 spans 12 residues. V was pared by 3 bases and J by 5 bases, with 8 bases between. Assay: immunoSEQ multiplex PCR; the TCRdb copy retains only in-frame clones and omits some. Of about 200,000 clones in the sample, 90% to 95% were seen once. In its sample, this clone was seen once. Its specificity is unknown. General study results and limits: Across the whole spike, CD4 TCRs peaked at regions 160-218 and 743-854.

The starting material was peripheral blood, obtained 28 days after the second dose of the MenACWY control vaccine. V is TRBV30 and J is TRBJ1-5; D is unclear. The TCR sequence derives from an adult who received the MenACWY meningococcal vaccine as a control. The CDR3 DNA sequence: TGTGCCTGGAGCGAAGACCATCAGCCCCAGCATTTT. It yields the protein CAWSEDHQPQHF.